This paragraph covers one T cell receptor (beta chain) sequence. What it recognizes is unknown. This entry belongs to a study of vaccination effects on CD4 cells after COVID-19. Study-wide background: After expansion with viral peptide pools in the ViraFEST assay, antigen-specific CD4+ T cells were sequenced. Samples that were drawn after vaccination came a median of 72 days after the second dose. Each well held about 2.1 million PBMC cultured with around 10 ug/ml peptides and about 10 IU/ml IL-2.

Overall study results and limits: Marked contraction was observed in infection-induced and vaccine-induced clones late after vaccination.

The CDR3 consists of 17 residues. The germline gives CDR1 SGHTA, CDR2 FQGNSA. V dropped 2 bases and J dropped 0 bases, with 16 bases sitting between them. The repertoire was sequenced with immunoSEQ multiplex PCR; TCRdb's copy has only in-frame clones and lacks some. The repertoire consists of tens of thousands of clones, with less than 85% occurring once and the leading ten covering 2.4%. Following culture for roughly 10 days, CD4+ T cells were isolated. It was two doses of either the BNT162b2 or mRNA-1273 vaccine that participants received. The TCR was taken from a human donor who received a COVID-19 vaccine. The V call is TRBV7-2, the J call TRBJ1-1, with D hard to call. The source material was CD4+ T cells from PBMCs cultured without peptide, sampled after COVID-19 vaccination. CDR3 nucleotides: TGTGCCAGCAGCTTAAAGGCAGGACGGAGCATGAACACTGAAGCTTTCTTT. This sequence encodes CASSLKAGRSMNTEAFF.